This is a list of T cell receptor beta chains from one sample in a study of cytomegalovirus exposure and HLA in healthy donors. Assay: immunoSEQ multiplex PCR; the TCRdb copy retains only in-frame clones and omits some. Of 200,000 to 250,000 clones in the sample, around 88% were seen once. What was sequenced was PBMCs. These receptor sequences come from a woman between 18 and 30 years old in good health and CMV-seronegative. Both conserved end residues are part of each CDR3. A D gene is named only where the DNA matches it firmly. Clone size, where shown, is once, few, many, or a class for clones that have expanded.

clone_size,d_call,j_call,v_call,cdr3_nt,cdr3_aa
few,-,TRBJ2-1,TRBV19,TGTGCCAGTAGCCCTATAGGGGGAGTAGGGAATGAGCAGTTCTTC,CASSPIGGVGNEQFF
-,-,TRBJ1-5,TRBV18,TGTGCCAGCTCACAAAATCTCCGGGACACTTATAGCAATCAGCCCCAGCATTTT,CASSQNLRDTYSNQPQHF
-,-,TRBJ2-7,TRBV6-6,TGTGCCAGCAGTTACTACCGTAGCTCCTACGAGCAGTACTTC,CASSYYRSSYEQYF
-,TRBD2,TRBJ2-7,TRBV7-8,TGTGCCAGCAGCTCCCCGCATACTAGCGGGAGCTACGAGCAGTACTTC,CASSSPHTSGSYEQYF
-,TRBD2,TRBJ2-1,TRBV29-1,TGCAGCGTTGGGGCTAGCGGAGCCCGACAGAGCTCCTACAATGAGCAGTTCTTC,CSVGASGARQSSYNEQFF
-,-,TRBJ1-1,TRBV29-1,TGCAGCGTTGAAGATCACAGGGCAGGGAAACAAGCTTTCTTT,CSVEDHRAGKQAFF
few,-,TRBJ1-5,TRBV18,TGTGCCAGCTCACCCGACTTCAATCAGCCCCAGCATTTT,CASSPDFNQPQHF
-,TRBD1,TRBJ1-3,TRBV30,TGTGCCTGGACTTTTGGACAGGCCCCTGGAAACACCATATATTTT,CAWTFGQAPGNTIYF
once,TRBD2,TRBJ2-5,TRBV4-2,TGTGCCAGCAGCCAAGAAACTAGCGGGGGCGTCATCCAAGAGACCCAGTACTTC,CASSQETSGGVIQETQYF
-,TRBD1,TRBJ2-5,TRBV11-2,TGTGCCAGCACCGGACAGGTACAAGAGACCCAGTACTTC,CASTGQVQETQYF
-,TRBD1,TRBJ1-1,TRBV6-1,TGTGCCACGTGGGACAGGGCAGTCTCTGAAGCTTTCTTT,CATWDRAVSEAFF
once,-,TRBJ1-5,TRBV15,TGTGCCACCAGCAGAGACTTCGGTTCTAATCAGCCCCAGCATTTT,CATSRDFGSNQPQHF
-,TRBD2,TRBJ2-5,TRBV13,TGTGCCAGCAGCATAGCAGGACTAGCGGGAGGGGAGACCCAGTACTTC,CASSIAGLAGGETQYF